Listed below are T cell receptor beta chains from one sample, sequenced in a study of blood T cell repertoires in COVID-19. TCRdb keeps only in-frame clones here, not all; method: immunoSEQ multiplex PCR. The table lists about 88,000 clones, about 87% of them singletons, with around 10% in the top ten. The specimen sequenced was peripheral blood. These receptors all come from a man of 80 years or more with acute or convalescent COVID-19. The CDR3 runs from the conserved cysteine through the conserved F or W. Fields, in order: CDR3 protein, CDR3 DNA, CDR3 length, J gene, V gene, D gene, clone size. The D gene is left open where the match is weak. Size is omitted from some rows. Given values are once, few, many or a class for expanded clones.

cdr3_aa: CAISEGQNYGYTF; cdr3_nt: TGTGCCATCAGTGAGGGACAGAACTATGGCTACACCTTC; cdr3_length: 13; j_call: TRBJ1-2; v_call: TRBV10-3; d_call: .; clone_size: .
cdr3_aa: CASSTWTGRREQYF; cdr3_nt: TGTGCCAGCAGCACCTGGACAGGGAGAAGGGAGCAGTACTTC; cdr3_length: 14; j_call: TRBJ2-7; v_call: TRBV5-6; d_call: TRBD1; clone_size: once
cdr3_aa: CASSHKGQSSYNSPLHF; cdr3_nt: TGTGCCAGCAGCCACAAGGGGCAGAGCTCCTATAATTCACCCCTCCACTTT; cdr3_length: 17; j_call: TRBJ1-6; v_call: TRBV4-2; d_call: .; clone_size: .
cdr3_aa: CASSGTGGWGEKLFF; cdr3_nt: TGCGCCAGCAGCGGAACAGGGGGCTGGGGTGAAAAACTGTTTTTT; cdr3_length: 15; j_call: TRBJ1-4; v_call: TRBV5-1; d_call: TRBD1; clone_size: .
cdr3_aa: CASGSGRAADYGYTF; cdr3_nt: TGTGCCAGCGGTAGTGGCAGGGCTGCCGACTATGGCTACACCTTC; cdr3_length: 15; j_call: TRBJ1-2; v_call: TRBV6-5; d_call: .; clone_size: .
cdr3_aa: CASSRGNYGYTF; cdr3_nt: TGTGCCAGCAGTCGCGGAAACTATGGCTACACCTTC; cdr3_length: 12; j_call: TRBJ1-2; v_call: TRBV28; d_call: .; clone_size: .
cdr3_aa: CASTETAMSYNEQFF; cdr3_nt: TGTGCCAGCACCGAGACTGCAATGAGCTACAATGAGCAGTTCTTC; cdr3_length: 15; j_call: TRBJ2-1; v_call: TRBV6-5; d_call: .; clone_size: .
cdr3_aa: CASSRSRGQEAFF; cdr3_nt: TGTGCCAGCAGCCGATCCAGGGGGCAGGAAGCTTTCTTT; cdr3_length: 13; j_call: TRBJ1-1; v_call: TRBV14; d_call: TRBD1; clone_size: .
cdr3_aa: CASSLYVGSGANVLTF; cdr3_nt: TGTGCCAGCAGCTTATACGTCGGCTCTGGGGCCAACGTCCTGACTTTC; cdr3_length: 16; j_call: TRBJ2-6; v_call: TRBV11-1; d_call: .; clone_size: .
cdr3_aa: CASSEAGGHHEQYF; cdr3_nt: TGCGCCAGCAGTGAAGCGGGGGGGCACCACGAGCAGTACTTC; cdr3_length: 14; j_call: TRBJ2-7; v_call: TRBV5-1; d_call: TRBD2; clone_size: .
cdr3_aa: CASSQARPGSKVNTQYF; cdr3_nt: TGTGCCAGCAGCCAAGCACGTCCGGGGAGCAAGGTTAATACGCAGTATTTT; cdr3_length: 17; j_call: TRBJ2-3; v_call: TRBV3-1/TRBV3-2; d_call: .; clone_size: .